The rows below give T cell receptor beta chains drawn from one sample of a study of beta chain features in type 1 diabetes. Clones were sequenced by immunoSEQ multiplex PCR, and TCRdb holds only the in-frame ones, with some missing. The sample yields roughly 500,000 clones, roughly 11% seen once. The sequenced material came from naive CD4+ T cells from blood. Receptors originate from a woman between 18 and 29 years old in good health. Each CDR3 is given with its conserved first and last residue. A D gene is named only where the DNA matches it firmly. The size entry is marked missing in some rows and otherwise reads once, few, many or a size class.

D	size	V	J	CDR3	DNA
-	-	TRBV29-1	TRBJ1-4	CSVRQRGLFEKLFF	TGCAGCGTCCGTCAGCGAGGGTTATTTGAAAAACTGTTTTTT
-	few	TRBV2	TRBJ2-1	CASRVNNEQFF	TGTGCCAGCCGGGTGAACAATGAGCAGTTCTTC
-	-	TRBV5-1	TRBJ1-2	CASRDRTETNYGYTF	TGCGCCAGCAGGGATCGGACAGAAACTAACTATGGCTACACCTTC
-	once	TRBV2	TRBJ1-4	CASRGRELFF	TGTGCCAGCAGGGGACGGGAACTGTTTTTT
-	-	TRBV29-1	TRBJ2-7	CSVRQSTYEQYF	TGCAGCGTTCGCCAGAGTACCTACGAGCAGTACTTC
TRBD1	many	TRBV15	TRBJ2-4	CATSATGGLAKNIQYF	TGTGCCACCAGCGCCACAGGGGGGTTAGCCAAAAACATTCAGTACTTC
-	-	TRBV27	TRBJ1-2	CASRTVGLNYGYTF	TGTGCCAGCAGGACAGTGGGACTTAACTATGGCTACACCTTC
-	-	TRBV5-4	TRBJ2-5	CASSLGGLSANQETQYF	TGTGCCAGCAGCTTGGGGGGGTTGTCAGCCAACCAAGAGACCCAGTACTTC
-	-	TRBV7-2	TRBJ2-7	CASSEGGSSYEQYF	TGTGCCAGCAGCGAAGGAGGAAGCTCCTACGAGCAGTACTTC
-	few	TRBV14	TRBJ2-2	CASSQGAGQRYTGELFF	TGTGCCAGCAGCCAAGGGGCAGGCCAGCGGTACACCGGGGAGCTGTTTTTT
TRBD1	-	TRBV5-1	TRBJ1-2	CASSPDRGDYGYTF	TGCGCCAGCAGCCCGGACAGGGGTGACTATGGCTACACCTTC
-	few	TRBV7-9	TRBJ1-4	CASSPPVGTNEKLFF	TGTGCCAGCAGCCCACCCGTAGGGACTAATGAAAAACTGTTTTTT
-	-	TRBV9	TRBJ2-6	CASSVVAGRAGANVLTF	TGTGCCAGCAGCGTAGTGGCAGGGCGGGCTGGGGCCAACGTCCTGACTTTC
-	-	TRBV5-1	TRBJ2-5	CASSLDSPRETQYF	TGCGCCAGCAGCTTGGATTCGCCGAGGGAGACCCAGTACTTC
-	-	TRBV27	TRBJ2-1	CASSLGTQPATGYNEQFF	TGTGCCAGCAGCCTGGGGACACAACCCGCAACAGGGTACAATGAGCAGTTCTTC
TRBD1	-	TRBV19	TRBJ1-5	CASADRGIQPQHF	TGTGCCAGCGCGGACAGGGGAATCCAGCCCCAGCATTTT
TRBD2	-	TRBV7-2	TRBJ2-3	CASSPPGLAVLDTQYF	TGTGCCAGCAGCCCGCCGGGACTAGCGGTACTAGATACGCAGTATTTT
-	few	TRBV5-8	TRBJ2-7	CASSWWDEQYF	TGTGCCAGCAGCTGGTGGGACGAGCAGTACTTC
-	-	TRBV19	TRBJ2-3	CASSPSNYSPQYF	TGTGCCAGTAGTCCGTCAAACTACAGCCCGCAGTATTTT
TRBD1	-	TRBV4-1	TRBJ1-6	CASSQSGTGVSPLHF	TGCGCCAGCAGCCAATCCGGGACAGGGGTATCACCCCTCCACTTT
-	few	TRBV7-9	TRBJ2-5	CASSLKETQYF	TGTGCCAGCAGCTTGAAAGAGACCCAGTACTTC
-	-	TRBV5-1	TRBJ2-5	CASSRGQQETQYF	TGCGCCAGCAGCCGAGGACAGCAAGAGACCCAGTACTTC
TRBD1	-	TRBV7-3	TRBJ2-1	CASSFGGTGAYNEQFF	TGTGCCAGCAGCTTCGGTGGGACAGGGGCCTACAATGAGCAGTTCTTC
-	-	TRBV7-9	TRBJ1-3	CASSSTVGSGNTIYF	TGTGCCAGCAGCTCGACAGTTGGCTCTGGAAACACCATATATTTT
-	many	TRBV29-1	TRBJ2-7	CSVSTGPIYEQYF	TGCAGCGTTTCCACGGGTCCGATCTACGAGCAGTACTTC
-	-	TRBV2	TRBJ2-1	CASRREYDYNEQFF	TGTGCCAGCAGACGGGAGTATGACTACAATGAGCAGTTCTTC
-	-	TRBV4-3	TRBJ2-3	CASSQDFSGRTDTQYF	TGCGCCAGCAGCCAAGATTTCAGCGGGCGCACAGATACGCAGTATTTT
-	few	TRBV14	TRBJ1-1	CASSQDLDRHEAFF	TGTGCCAGCAGCCAAGATCTCGACAGGCATGAAGCTTTCTTT
TRBD2	few	TRBV7-3	TRBJ2-1	CASSPERLGKTSGSYNEQFF	TGTGCCAGCAGCCCAGAGAGATTGGGGAAAACTAGCGGCTCCTACAATGAGCAGTTCTTC
-	-	TRBV27	TRBJ2-4	CASSFGQGPNIQYF	TGTGCCAGCAGTTTTGGGCAGGGGCCTAACATTCAGTACTTC
-	-	TRBV29-1	TRBJ1-2	CSVVDGGHYGYTF	TGCAGCGTGGTTGACGGAGGTCACTATGGCTACACCTTC
-	-	TRBV7-6	TRBJ2-5	CASSHALYQETQYF	TGTGCCAGCAGCCACGCGCTGTACCAAGAGACCCAGTACTTC
-	few	TRBV13	TRBJ2-7	CASSGMPRESPYEQYF	TGTGCCAGCAGCGGAATGCCTCGGGAGAGCCCCTACGAGCAGTACTTC
TRBD1	few	TRBV9	TRBJ2-1	CASSAQGASPYNEQFF	TGTGCCAGCAGCGCACAGGGGGCGAGCCCATACAATGAGCAGTTCTTC
-	-	TRBV9	TRBJ1-5	CASSVAENQPQHF	TGTGCCAGCAGCGTAGCAGAGAATCAGCCCCAGCATTTT
-	-	TRBV28	TRBJ2-3	CASSLVGLQGPAGTQYF	TGTGCCAGCAGTCTTGTGGGGCTCCAGGGACCAGCGGGTACGCAGTATTTT
TRBD1	many	TRBV4-3	TRBJ2-1	CASSLGTGNNEQFF	TGCGCCAGCAGCCTGGGGACAGGGAACAATGAGCAGTTCTTC
-	-	TRBV9	TRBJ2-1	CASSVVPGGEQFF	TGTGCCAGCAGCGTAGTACCCGGCGGTGAGCAGTTCTTC
-	-	TRBV4-2	TRBJ2-3	CASSPSGTSTDTQYF	TGTGCCAGCAGCCCCTCCGGGACTAGCACAGATACGCAGTATTTT
-	-	TRBV30	TRBJ1-1	CAWRGLRPSEAFF	TGTGCCTGGAGGGGACTGCGTCCATCTGAAGCTTTCTTT
TRBD2	-	TRBV7-2	TRBJ2-3	CASSLDWREANQGLDTQYF	TGTGCCAGCAGCTTAGACTGGCGGGAGGCGAACCAAGGTTTAGATACGCAGTATTTT
-	few	TRBV16	TRBJ2-1	CASSQSRYNEQFF	TGTGCCAGCAGCCAATCGAGGTACAATGAGCAGTTCTTC
-	few	TRBV30	TRBJ1-1	CAWSLRGLGGTEAFF	TGTGCCTGGAGTCTCCGAGGGCTCGGGGGCACTGAAGCTTTCTTT
-	-	TRBV7-9	TRBJ2-3	CASSFVDTQYF	TGTGCCAGCAGCTTTGTGGATACGCAGTATTTT
TRBD1	-	TRBV7-2	TRBJ1-5	CASSLTGANQPQHF	TGTGCCAGCAGCTTAACAGGGGCAAATCAGCCCCAGCATTTT
-	-	TRBV9	TRBJ1-3	CASSRTSNGGSGNTIYF	TGTGCCAGCAGCCGGACGTCCAATGGCGGCTCTGGAAACACCATATATTTT
-	-	TRBV28	TRBJ2-2	CASDETGELFF	TGTGCCAGCGACGAGACCGGGGAGCTGTTTTTT
TRBD2	few	TRBV30	TRBJ2-7	CVGLAGSREQYF	TGTGTCGGACTAGCGGGATCACGCGAGCAGTACTTC
-	-	TRBV29-1	TRBJ2-2	CSVGQTYTGELFF	TGCAGCGTTGGACAGACTTACACCGGGGAGCTGTTTTTT